This is a list of T cell receptor beta chains from one sample in a study of blood T cell repertoires in COVID-19. Profiled with immunoSEQ multiplex PCR; TCRdb holds only in-frame clones, not every one. The data contain about 210,000 clones, 88% of them singletons. Material: peripheral blood. The receptor set was obtained from a man aged 65 to 85 with acute or convalescent COVID-19. Both conserved end residues are part of each CDR3. Each record gives: J gene, clone size, D gene, V gene, CDR3 DNA, CDR3 protein. D genes are given only for firm matches. The size of a clone is reported for some rows only, either as once, few or many, or as a class for expanded clones.

TRBJ2-5,NA,NA,TRBV6-5,TGTGCCAGCAACATGAGGGGACAGACCCAGTACTTC,CASNMRGQTQYF
TRBJ1-3,NA,NA,TRBV9,TGTGCCAGCAGCGTAGCTGGGGCAGGGAGGTCTGGAAACACCATATATTTT,CASSVAGAGRSGNTIYF
TRBJ1-2,few,NA,TRBV24-1,TGTGCCACCAGTGATCCGACCGGGGGTACCTATGGCTACACCTTC,CATSDPTGGTYGYTF
TRBJ2-7,NA,TRBD1,TRBV10-3,TGTGCCATCGGACGGGACAGAGACTACGAGCAGTACTTC,CAIGRDRDYEQYF
TRBJ1-1,NA,NA,TRBV29-1,TGCAGCGTCTCGTACACTGAAGCTTTCTTT,CSVSYTEAFF
TRBJ2-7,NA,TRBD1,TRBV3-1/TRBV3-2,TGTGCCAGCAGCCAGTCCGACAGGGGGTTGAGCTCCTACGAGCAGTACTTC,CASSQSDRGLSSYEQYF
TRBJ1-5,NA,TRBD1,TRBV28,TGTGCCAGCAGTCTTGACAGGGTAGGTCAGCCCCAGCATTTT,CASSLDRVGQPQHF
TRBJ1-1,NA,NA,TRBV14,TGTGCCAGCAGCCAAATATCAGGGTCCGAGGCTTTCTTT,CASSQISGSEAFF
TRBJ2-3,once,NA,TRBV19,TGTGCCAGTAGTATCGAGGATACGCAGTATTTT,CASSIEDTQYF
TRBJ1-3,NA,NA,TRBV18,TGTGCCAGCTCACCAAGGCAGGGCACTGGAAACACCATATATTTT,CASSPRQGTGNTIYF
TRBJ2-1,NA,TRBD1,TRBV7-9,TGTGCCAGCAGTACCGCTTACGGGACAGGGTTTCGGGAGCAGTTCTTC,CASSTAYGTGFREQFF
TRBJ1-6,NA,TRBD1,TRBV6-5,TGTGCCAGCAGTTTTTCCAAGGACAGGGTAAATTCACCCCTCCACTTT,CASSFSKDRVNSPLHF
TRBJ2-7,NA,TRBD2,TRBV5-1,TGCGCCAGCAGCTTTACTAGCGGCTCCTACGAGCAGTACTTC,CASSFTSGSYEQYF
TRBJ2-1,NA,NA,TRBV7-2,TGTGCCAGCAGCCCCGGACAGGCGGGGTATAAGTTCTTC,CASSPGQAGYKFF
TRBJ2-4,NA,NA,TRBV12-3/TRBV12-4,TGTGCCAGCAGACCAGGGGGGAACATTCAGTACTTC,CASRPGGNIQYF
TRBJ2-2,NA,NA,TRBV7-9,TGTGCCAGCAGCGCGGCTTTGGGTACCGGGGAGCTGTTTTTT,CASSAALGTGELFF
TRBJ2-2,NA,TRBD2,TRBV19,TGTGCCAGTAATCCCGGGACTAGCGGGAGCCGGGAGCTGTTTTTT,CASNPGTSGSRELFF
TRBJ2-7,NA,NA,TRBV7-8,TGTGCCAGCAGCCGAACTAGTTTCCTTTACGAGCAGTACTTC,CASSRTSFLYEQYF
TRBJ2-1,NA,NA,TRBV5-5,TGTGCCAGCAGCTTGGGTACAGGGACCGGGCGGGAGCAGTTCTTC,CASSLGTGTGREQFF
TRBJ2-2,NA,TRBD2,TRBV5-1,TGCGCCAGCAGCCCGGGAGGGCTGGGGAACACCGGGGAGCTGTTTTTT,CASSPGGLGNTGELFF